Below are 5 T cell receptor beta chains sequenced from a single sample in a study of post-analysis software for immune sequencing data. Points from the study as a whole: Roughly five TRBV segments occurring more often in patients than controls included TRBV5-6, TRBV5-1 and TRBV20-1.

No cognate antigen is known for these TCRs. Prepared TCR beta cDNA libraries contained unique molecular identifiers. One entry per CDR3 protein, called by TCRdb with MiXCR from the PCR reads. The profile covers hundreds of thousands of distinct CDR3 sequences, with 25% to 30% appearing a single time and approximately 0.55% taken by the ten largest. Sequenced sample: blood. The receptors originated from a girl between 10 and 17 years old with multiple sclerosis.

This chain connects TRBV28 to TRBJ2-7, with D uncertain. The V gene's germline CDR1 is MDHEN and CDR2 SYDVKM. V was clipped by 6 bases and J by 4 bases, with 7 bases between them. The CDR3 loop spans 11 amino acids. In nucleotides, the CDR3 is TGTGCCAGCAGGCAACGTTACGAGCAGTACTTC. Translated, it gives CASRQRYEQYF.

The table lists this clonotype with many counts. The chain recombines TRBV10-3 with TRBJ2-7; 8 bases match TRBD1. CDR1 and CDR2 (germline): ENHRY, SYGVKD. The V gene end was trimmed by 6 bases and the J gene end by 2 bases; junction bases not matched to a gene: 9. The CDR3 runs to 15 residues. CDR3 nucleotides: TGTGCCATCAGATCGGACAGGGACCTAACCTACGAGCAGTACTTC. This codes for CAIRSDRDLTYEQYF.

This clonotype was seen at least ten times. The chain is built from TRBV15 and TRBJ2-5, with unresolved D. Germline V CDR1 and CDR2: LNHNV, YYDKDF (reference sequence). The CDR3 is 13 residues long. V was trimmed by 9 bases and J by 0 bases, leaving 11 bases between them. DNA of the CDR3: TGTGCCACTTCCAGTGGCTACCAAGAGACCCAGTACTTC. The encoded protein is CATSSGYQETQYF.

This clonotype has more than one count but fewer than ten. The CDR3 nucleotides read TGTGCCAGCAACGGGGCAGAGCTTCTCACAGATACGCAGTATTTT. Encoded protein: CASNGAELLTDTQYF. J is TRBJ2-3 and V is TRBV28; D might be TRBD1 or TRBD2, each matching 5 bases. Trimming cost V 7 bases and J 2 bases, with 16 bases left between them. The CDR3 has 15 amino acids. The germline V gene encodes CDR1 MDHEN and CDR2 SYDVKM.

This clonotype was found once. The chain joins TRBV28 to TRBJ2-5, with 7 bases lining up with TRBD2. The junction had 13 bases not matched to a gene; V was cut back by 4 bases and J by 2 bases. From germline, CDR1 is MDHEN and CDR2 SYDVKM. The CDR3 runs to 17 residues. The CDR3 reads CASSSIVLAEFQETQYF. The CDR3 DNA sequence: TGTGCCAGCAGTTCCATAGTGCTAGCGGAGTTTCAAGAGACCCAGTACTTC.